This entry describes one T cell receptor beta chain. How the authors handled the data: Estimation of nucleated cell counts relied on the amplification of reference gene primers. The table came from immunoSEQ multiplex PCR; TCRdb's copy has only in-frame clones and leaves some out. The DNA gave D and trimming, while V, J and clone size come from that table. The sample includes approximately 160,000 clones, roughly 90% of them seen just once. The CDR3 is 12 amino acids. The V end lost 4 bases, the J end lost 5 bases, and 7 bases lay between the germline ends. The sample belongs to a study of blood T cell repertoires in COVID-19. Overall study context: Acute and convalescent COVID-19 samples came from the United States, Italy and Spain. PBMCs, B-cell-depleted T cells, or T cells were the source of the cDNA or gDNA that made up the material.

The chain couples TRBV12-3 or TRBV12-4 to TRBJ2-3; D unclear. The sequence was collected from a man aged 55 to 70 with active or convalescent COVID-19. Sequences were obtained from peripheral blood. The CDR3 DNA reads as TGTGCCAGCAGTTCCTCAGAAGATACGCAGTATTTT. It is translated as CASSSSEDTQYF.